This TCR beta chain was observed in a study of vaccination and CD4 T cells after COVID-19. Study background: Nasal swab PCR showed SARS-CoV-2 in convalescent patients, under 10 with mild and one with severe disease.

The CDR3 totals 16 residues. Looked up from germline, CDR1 is ENHRY and CDR2 is SYGVKD. The V gene lost 0 bases and the J gene lost 1 base, with 11 bases spanning the gap. With the Oncomine TCR Beta short-read assay, DNA from cultured CD4+ T cells was sequenced. From CD4+ T cells that had been cultured, genomic DNA was extracted. One entry per CDR3 protein, called by TCRdb with MiXCR from the PCR reads. The repertoire has 20,000 or so distinct CDR3 sequences, roughly 55% of them found once; the top ten carry approximately 7.5%. Worth noting for this clonotype: Antigen unknown.

Study observations and caveats: The median count of SARS-CoV-2-reactive clonotypes rose from approximately 21 to 40, not significantly.

Documented treatment: roughly 11-day PBMC culture with coronavirus spike peptide pools or control peptides (ViraFEST assay). Negative selection enriched CD4+ T cells from cultures at roughly 11 days. This clonotype originated in a human donor who had recovered from COVID-19. The sample comprised CD4+ T cells from blood, cultured in vitro. V is TRBV10-3 and J is TRBJ2-3; tentative D call: TRBD2 (5 bases). CDR3 sequence (DNA): TGTGCCATCAGTGAGTCGAGGGATAGCGGCACAGATACGCAGTATTTT. Translation gives CAISESRDSGTDTQYF.